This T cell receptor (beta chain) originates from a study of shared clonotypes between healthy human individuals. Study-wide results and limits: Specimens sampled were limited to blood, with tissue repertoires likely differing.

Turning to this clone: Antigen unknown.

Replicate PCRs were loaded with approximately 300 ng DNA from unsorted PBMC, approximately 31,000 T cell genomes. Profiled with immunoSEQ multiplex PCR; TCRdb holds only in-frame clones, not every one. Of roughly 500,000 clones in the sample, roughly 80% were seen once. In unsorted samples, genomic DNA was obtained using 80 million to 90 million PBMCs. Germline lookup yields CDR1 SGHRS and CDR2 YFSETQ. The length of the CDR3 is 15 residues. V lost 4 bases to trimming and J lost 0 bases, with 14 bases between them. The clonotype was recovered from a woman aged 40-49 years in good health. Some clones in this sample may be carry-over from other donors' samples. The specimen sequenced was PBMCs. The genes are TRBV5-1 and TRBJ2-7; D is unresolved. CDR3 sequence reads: CASSDGRKSSYEQYF. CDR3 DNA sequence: TGCGCCAGCAGCGACGGACGCAAAAGCTCCTACGAGCAGTACTTC.